This entry describes one T cell receptor beta chain. The PCR ran on 60 Vbeta and 13 Jbeta primers. Profiling relied on immunoSEQ multiplex PCR, and the TCRdb table lists in-frame clones only, not all of them. The sample has around 210,000 clones, 82% seen once. This entry comes from a study of cytomegalovirus exposure and HLA in healthy donors. The CDR3 is 14 amino acids. From germline, CDR1 is MNHEY and CDR2 SMNVEV (reference sequence). With 6 bases removed from V and 2 bases from J, the gap between germline ends came to 12 bases. This chain joins TRBV27 and TRBJ2-3; D ambiguous. The origin of this receptor is a woman aged 40 to 49 in good health and CMV-seronegative. The specimen was PBMCs. The CDR3 DNA reads TGTGCCAGCAGCCCTGGCATCTCCACAGATACGCAGTATTTT. Its translation is CASSPGISTDTQYF.